This TCR beta chain was observed in a study of identical twins. As concerns this clonotype: Its cognate antigen is unknown.

Findings and caveats of the study: Where beta out-of-frame sequences were concerned, excess twin sharing was weaker. The presence of invariant MAIT and iNKT cells could partly confound analyses of zero-insertion sequences. For out-of-frame alpha sequences shared by twins, low generation probability was in excess.

Healthy Caucasians alone served as donors. TCRdb reprocessed the 5' RACE reads with MiXCR, giving one entry per CDR3 protein. The sample has about 690,000 distinct CDR3 sequences, around 6% seen once. V lost 1 base and J lost 8, with 14 bases in between. The CDR3 has 15 residues. The germline CDR1 and CDR2 sequences are MGHDK and SYGVNS. What was sequenced was naive T cells sorted from blood. The TCR originated in a man in his late teens or twenties in good health. This chain joins TRBV25-1 and TRBJ1-4, with D perhaps TRBD1 (5 bases). The CDR3 protein is CASSESGGENEKLFF. In DNA, the CDR3 is TGTGCCAGCAGTGAATCGGGGGGGGAGAACGAAAAACTGTTTTTT. Looking up the rest from reference TRBV25-1 and TRBJ1-4 gives the full variable domain: EADIYQTPRYLVIGTGKKITLECSQTMGHDKMYWYQQDPGMELHLIHYSYGVNSTEKGDLSSESTVSRIRTEHFPLTLESARPSHTSQYLCASSESGGENEKLFFGSGTQLSVL.